These 28 T cell receptor beta chains originate from one sample sequenced in a study of long-term antiretroviral therapy in people with HIV. A v3.0 immunoSEQ assay was performed at survey level. The protocol was immunoSEQ multiplex PCR, while the TCRdb copy is restricted to in-frame clones and leaves out a portion. The sample holds tens of thousands of clones; around 80% are singletons and the top ten take roughly 5%. The material was unsorted PBMCs, obtained 1.5 years after starting antiretroviral therapy. The receptors here all came from a man aged 18 to 30 with HIV.

The chain employs TRBV7-6 and TRBJ2-3; 8 bases line up with TRBD2. CDR1 and CDR2 (germline): SGHVS, FNYEAQ. This CDR3 comprises 16 residues. With 0 bases clipped from V and 6 bases from J, the junction kept 8 bases outside the gene matches. CDR3 in DNA: TGTGCCAGCAGCTTAGCAGTGGGACTAGTGGGGGATACGCAGTATTTT. It encodes CASSLAVGLVGDTQYF.

This clone was seen a handful of times. The V and J genes are TRBV2 and TRBJ2-3, with 7 positions matching TRBD2. Germline trimming cut 7 bases from V and 1 base from J; bases unmatched to any gene: 11. Germline values: CDR1 SNHLY, CDR2 FYNNEI. This CDR3 contains 16 residues. The CDR3 DNA reads as TGTGCCAGCACCGCTCGTCTAGCGGACCGCACAGATACGCAGTATTTT. It is translated as CASTARLADRTDTQYF.

J is TRBJ1-3 and V is TRBV27, with a possible D match to TRBD1 (5 bases). Trimming took 3 bases from V and 0 from J, leaving 15 bases between them. This CDR3 comprises 17 residues. Germline V lookup: CDR1 MNHEY, CDR2 SMNVEV (reference sequence). The CDR3 loop reads CASSFRDPQSSGNTIYF. In DNA form, the CDR3 reads TGTGCCAGCAGTTTCCGGGACCCTCAGAGCTCTGGAAACACCATATATTTT.

V gene TRBV7-8 combines with J gene TRBJ1-5; perhaps TRBD1 as D (5 bases). Germline CDR1 reads SGHVS; CDR2 reads FQNEAQ. V lost 5 bases and J 5 bases, leaving 16 bases between the germline ends. This CDR3 comprises 15 residues. CDR3 DNA: TGTGCCAGCAGCCCTGGGACCACCGGCCATCAGCCCCAGCATTTT. This encodes CASSPGTTGHQPQHF.

The chain carries TRBV7-8 and TRBJ2-1; TRBD2 matches at 7 bases. The CDR3 spans 16 residues. The V gene's germline CDR1 is SGHVS and CDR2 FQNEAQ. V was pared by 5 bases and J by 0 bases, with 7 bases of the junction left unmatched. CDR3 bases: TGTGCCAGCAGCAGCGGGGCATTGGGCTCCTACAATGAGCAGTTCTTC. It is translated as CASSSGALGSYNEQFF.

The chain joins TRBV7-2 to TRBJ2-3; 9 bases agree with TRBD2. Germline-derived CDR1 and CDR2 are SGHTA and FQGNSA. After removal of 1 base from V and 6 bases from J, the junction contained 5 bases not matched to a gene. CDR3 length: 15 amino acids. The CDR3 bases are TGTGCCAGCAGCTTAGGTCTAGCGGGACCGGATACGCAGTATTTT. Amino acids: CASSLGLAGPDTQYF. Combining the CDR3 with reference TRBV7-2 and TRBJ2-3 gives the whole variable domain GAGVSQSPSNKVTEKGKDVELRCDPISGHTALYWYRQSLGQGLEFLIYFQGNSAPDKSGLPSDRFSAERTGGSVSTLTIQRTQQEDSAVYLCASSLGLAGPDTQYFGPGTRLTVL.

The chain carries TRBV7-2 and TRBJ2-2; D is undetermined. The CDR3 has 14 residues. Germline V CDR1 and CDR2: SGHTA, FQGNSA. V was cut by 1 base and J by 3 bases, with 6 bases left in between. In DNA form, the CDR3 reads TGTGCCAGCAGCTTAGATCCGGACACCGGGGAGCTGTTTTTT. Its translation is CASSLDPDTGELFF.

This clone was observed a single time. V is TRBV28 and J is TRBJ2-7; either TRBD1 or TRBD2 may supply D (6 bases each). The CDR3 is 12 amino acids. V was pared by 4 bases and J by 4 bases, with 8 bases between. Germline lookup yields CDR1 MDHEN and CDR2 SYDVKM. CDR3 in amino acids: CASSWGAYEQYF. Here the CDR3 DNA reads TGTGCCAGCAGTTGGGGGGCATACGAGCAGTACTTC.

This clone was detected a few times. This rearrangement joins TRBV4-3 to TRBJ1-1; possibly TRBD1 for D (5 bases). Trimming removed 4 bases at V and 1 base at J, with 7 bases between. The CDR3 totals 13 residues. CDR1 is LGHNA and CDR2 is YSLEER in the germline V gene. CDR3 amino acids: CASSPTANTEAFF. DNA of the CDR3: TGCGCCAGCAGCCCGACAGCGAACACTGAAGCTTTCTTT.

The chain uses TRBV7-9 and TRBJ2-5; 11 nucleotides line up with TRBD2. The J segment lost 1 base and the V segment lost 5 bases, leaving 9 bases of the junction unmatched. The CDR3 is made up of 17 amino acids. CDR1 and CDR2 from the germline V gene are SEHNR and FQNEAQ (reference sequence). The CDR3 here is CASSPSRLAGSQETQYF. The DNA for the CDR3 is TGTGCCAGCAGCCCATCCCGACTAGCGGGATCCCAAGAGACCCAGTACTTC. Full variable domain (remainder filled in from reference TRBV7-9 and TRBJ2-5): DTGVSQNPRHKITKRGQNVTFRCDPISEHNRLYWYRQTLGQGPEFLTYFQNEAQLEKSRLLSDRFSAERPKGSFSTLEIQRTEQGDSAMYLCASSPSRLAGSQETQYFGPGTRLLVL.

This chain connects TRBV7-9 to TRBJ1-5; perhaps TRBD1 as D (5 bases). V was trimmed by 5 bases and J by 2 bases, leaving 13 bases between them. Per the germline V gene, CDR1 is SEHNR and CDR2 is FQNEAQ (reference sequence). This CDR3 has 15 amino acids. The CDR3 DNA follows: TGTGCCAGCAGCCTAGGGTCGGGGGGCAATCAGCCCCAGCATTTT. This encodes CASSLGSGGNQPQHF.

This chain connects TRBV27 to TRBJ2-1; 11 nucleotides align to TRBD2. The CDR3 has 15 residues. With V trimmed by 5 bases and J by 5 bases, 5 bases remained unmatched. Germline V gene lookup returns CDR1 MNHEY and CDR2 SMNVEV (reference sequence). The CDR3 bases are TGTGCCAGCAGTCCGGGGACTAGCGGAGACAATGAGCAGTTCTTC. Protein product: CASSPGTSGDNEQFF.

This chain uses TRBV7-9 with TRBJ2-3; weak D call: TRBD1 (6 bases). V was clipped by 4 bases and J by 7 bases, with 9 bases between them. This CDR3 contains 12 residues. Looked up from germline, CDR1 is SEHNR and CDR2 is FQNEAQ (reference sequence). The CDR3 is CASSYWDNTQYF. The DNA of the CDR3 is TGTGCCAGCAGCTATTGGGACAATACGCAGTATTTT.

The genes are TRBV18 and TRBJ1-1, with D possibly matching TRBD1 (6 bases). CDR3 length: 14 amino acids. Germline V gene sequence: CDR1 KGHSH, CDR2 LQKENI. Deletions cut 2 bases from V and 3 bases from J, with 10 bases between. CDR3 nucleotides: TGTGCCAGCTCACCAGGGGGCGCTTACACTGAAGCTTTCTTT. Its translation: CASSPGGAYTEAFF.

The V and J genes are TRBV25-1 and TRBJ1-2, with D tentatively TRBD1 (6 bases). The CDR3 runs to 11 residues. Trimming removed 4 bases at V and 10 bases at J, with 10 bases between. The germline V gene encodes CDR1 MGHDK and CDR2 SYGVNS. CDR3 region: CASSAGQIYTF. The CDR3 DNA sequence: TGTGCCAGCAGTGCGGGACAAATCTACACCTTC.

The J gene is TRBJ1-1, the V gene TRBV29-1, with 10 bases identical to TRBD1. J gave up 4 bases and V 7 bases, and 15 bases lay outside the gene matches. The CDR3 has 16 amino acids. Germline V gene data show CDR1 as SQVTM and CDR2 as ANQGSEA. The CDR3 here is CSAQSRDRGWGTEAFF. The CDR3 nucleotides are TGCAGCGCCCAGTCCCGGGACAGGGGTTGGGGCACTGAAGCTTTCTTT.

This clone appeared once. The chain joins TRBV27 to TRBJ1-1; D uncertain. The germline V gene has CDR1 MNHEY and CDR2 SMNVEV (reference sequence). This CDR3 is built from 17 residues. V lost 1 base, J lost 0 bases, and 15 bases lay in between. This chain's CDR3 is CASSLYGESSMNTEAFF. CDR3 nucleotides: TGTGCCAGCAGTTTATATGGGGAGTCGAGCATGAACACTGAAGCTTTCTTT.

V and J are TRBV7-2 and TRBJ2-7; D is unclear. This CDR3 has 12 amino acids. The germline V gene encodes CDR1 SGHTA and CDR2 FQGNSA. V dropped 1 base and J dropped 6 bases, with 7 bases sitting between them. The CDR3 DNA follows: TGTGCCAGCAGCTTAGATCTCTTCGAGCAGTACTTC. Amino acid sequence: CASSLDLFEQYF.

The chain joins TRBV7-9 to TRBJ1-1; D unresolved. The germline V gene encodes CDR1 SEHNR and CDR2 FQNEAQ (reference sequence). The CDR3 has 13 residues. Trimming took off 7 bases at V and 3 bases at J, with 12 bases between the two ends. The CDR3: CASIPSADTEAFF. The CDR3 DNA reads as TGTGCCAGCATCCCTTCGGCGGACACTGAAGCTTTCTTT.

The chain has TRBV2 and TRBJ2-3; 7 nucleotides agree with TRBD1. Germline V gene data show CDR1 as SNHLY and CDR2 as FYNNEI. The CDR3 extends over 16 amino acids. J was trimmed by 1 base and V by 0 bases; bases with no gene match: 4. In nucleotides, the CDR3 is TGTGCCAGCAGTGAAGCACAGGGGATAGGCACAGATACGCAGTATTTT. Its protein is CASSEAQGIGTDTQYF.

CDR3 region: CASSADRGEQYF. Here the CDR3 DNA reads TGCGCCAGCAGCGCCGACAGGGGCGAGCAGTACTTC. The chain combines TRBV5-1 with TRBJ2-7; TRBD1 aligns across 8 bases. The CDR3 is 12 amino acids. CDR1 is SGHRS, CDR2 YFSETQ, per germline. Trimming at V came to 4 bases and at J to 6 bases, leaving 3 bases not matched to a gene. Together with reference TRBV5-1 and TRBJ2-7, the CDR3 gives the full variable domain: KAGVTQTPRYLIKTRGQQVTLSCSPISGHRSVSWYQQTPGQGLQFLFEYFSETQRNKGNFPGRFSGRQFSNSRSEMNVSTLELGDSALYLCASSADRGEQYFGPGTRLTVT.

This chain links TRBV28 with TRBJ1-2, with 7 bases fitting TRBD1. V shed 4 bases, J shed 3 bases, and the junction held 8 bases outside the gene matches. Germline V gene lookup returns CDR1 MDHEN and CDR2 SYDVKM. This CDR3 has 15 amino acids. The CDR3 DNA follows: TGTGCCAGCAGTTACCGGGACAGCCATTACTATGGCTACACCTTC. This sequence encodes CASSYRDSHYYGYTF.

This clone was seen a handful of times. This chain links TRBV11-3 with TRBJ2-7; possibly TRBD1 for D (7 bases). CDR1 SGHNT and CDR2 YENEEA come from the germline V gene. Trimming removed 5 bases from V and 0 bases from J, with 11 bases in between. This CDR3 spans 14 amino acids. CDR3 loop: CASSQGGFSYEQYF. Written as DNA, the CDR3 is TGTGCCAGCAGCCAGGGGGGCTTCTCCTACGAGCAGTACTTC.

J is TRBJ2-2 and V is TRBV4-3; 7 bases are shared with TRBD2. The V gene end was trimmed by 0 bases and the J gene end by 6 bases; junction bases not matched to a gene: 4. CDR3 length equals 15 residues. CDR1 is LGHNA, CDR2 YSLEER, per germline. CDR3 region: CASSQDEGRAGELFF. The CDR3 nucleotides are TGCGCCAGCAGCCAAGACGAGGGGAGGGCCGGGGAGCTGTTTTTT.

The chain couples TRBV7-2 to TRBJ2-7, with D perhaps TRBD2 (5 bases). The V gene's germline CDR1 is SGHTA and CDR2 FQGNSA. The CDR3 is 14 residues long. V was clipped by 4 bases and J by 2 bases, with 12 bases between them. CDR3 region: CASSSRRGPYEQYF. CDR3 nucleotides: TGTGCCAGCAGCTCCCGTCGCGGGCCCTACGAGCAGTACTTC.

As regards this clone: One end of the junction fails to match germline, which may point to a read error. The chain recombines TRBV7-6 with TRBJ2-3, with no clear D. The germline V gene encodes CDR1 SGHVS and CDR2 FNYEAQ. The CDR3 sequence is 10 residues long. The CDR3 bases are TGTGCCAGCCACACAAATACGCAGTATTTT. It translates to CASHTNTQYF.

This chain joins TRBV4-3 and TRBJ2-7; the D gene is possibly TRBD2 (5 bases). In germline, CDR1 is LGHNA, CDR2 YSLEER. The V gene lost 1 base and the J gene lost 4 bases, with 14 bases spanning the gap. The CDR3 sequence is 15 residues long. CDR3 residues: CASSQVVASSYEQYF. The DNA of the CDR3 is TGCGCCAGCAGCCAAGTAGTAGCTAGCTCGTACGAGCAGTACTTC.

The chain carries TRBV27 and TRBJ2-7; TRBD2 matches at 8 bases. V gave up 2 bases and J gave up 5 bases; unmatched junction bases: 5. CDR3 length: 14 residues. The germline V gene has CDR1 MNHEY and CDR2 SMNVEV (reference sequence). The CDR3 spells CASSLIAGSHEQYF. The CDR3 DNA follows: TGTGCCAGCAGTTTAATAGCGGGATCGCACGAGCAGTACTTC.